Following are 10 T cell receptor beta chains from one sample sequenced in a study of beta chain features in type 1 diabetes. Every isolated RNA sample was fully reverse transcribed, so sequencing captured expressed TCRB transcripts. The table came from immunoSEQ multiplex PCR; TCRdb's copy has only in-frame clones and leaves some out. Of hundreds of thousands of clones listed, over 12% are singletons. Study-wide results and limits: There was a moderate but significant shortening of TCRB CDR3s in all four CD4+ subsets of Type 1 diabetes patients.

Which antigens these TCRs recognize remains unknown. Sequencing was carried out using naive CD4+ T cells from blood. The receptors here all came from a man aged 18-30 years with type 1 diabetes.

This clone was seen a handful of times. This chain uses TRBV7-2 with TRBJ2-2; 8 positions match TRBD2. Trimming removed 7 bases from V and 4 bases from J; junction bases left unmatched: 5. CDR3 length: 14 residues. Germline CDR1 reads SGHTA; CDR2 reads FQGNSA. For the CDR3, the DNA is TGTGCCAGCACGAACGGGAGGGGCACCGGGGAGCTGTTTTTT. Residues: CASTNGRGTGELFF.

There are a few counts of this clone. The V and J genes are TRBV29-1 and TRBJ2-3; D unresolved. This CDR3 is 11 amino acids long. Germline CDR1 and CDR2: SQVTM and ANQGSEA. V lost 4 bases and J lost 2, with 4 bases in between. The CDR3: CSVADTDTQYF. Here the CDR3 DNA reads TGCAGCGTTGCCGACACAGATACGCAGTATTTT.

The sample holds a few counts of this clone. The rearrangement uses TRBV5-4 and TRBJ1-1; 7 nucleotides agree with TRBD1. Germline lookup yields CDR1 SGHNT and CDR2 YYREEE (reference sequence). V lost 2 bases, J lost 5 bases, and 6 bases stayed unmatched. The CDR3 is 14 residues long. Here the CDR3 reads CASSFPGQNTEAFF. The CDR3 nucleotides read TGTGCCAGCAGCTTCCCGGGACAGAATACTGAAGCTTTCTTT. Full variable domain (remainder filled in from reference TRBV5-4 and TRBJ1-1): ETGVTQSPTHLIKTRGQQVTLRCSSQSGHNTVSWYQQALGQGPQFIFQYYREEENGRGNFPPRFSGLQFPNYSSELNVNALELDDSALYLCASSFPGQNTEAFFGQGTRLTVV.

The rearrangement uses TRBV7-9 and TRBJ1-2; possible D gene TRBD1, 6 bases. The CDR3 is made up of 14 amino acids. Looked up from germline, CDR1 is SEHNR and CDR2 is FQNEAQ (reference sequence). The germline V and J ends were trimmed by 1 base and 4 bases, with 10 bases remaining between them. CDR3 bases: TGTGCCAGCAGCTTAGAACAGGGCAGCTATGGCTACACCTTC. This sequence encodes CASSLEQGSYGYTF.

The chain is built from TRBV30 and TRBJ1-5; TRBD1 aligns across 7 bases. This CDR3 contains 16 residues. From germline, CDR1 is GTSNPN and CDR2 SVGIG (reference sequence). V shed 4 bases, J shed 3 bases, and the junction held 12 bases outside the gene matches. Here the CDR3 reads CAWTIRGGGVNQPQHF. Here the CDR3 DNA reads TGTGCCTGGACGATTAGGGGAGGGGGCGTCAATCAGCCCCAGCATTTT. Full variable domain (remainder filled in from reference TRBV30 and TRBJ1-5): SQTIHQWPATLVQPVGSPLSLECTVEGTSNPNLYWYRQAAGRGLQLLFYSVGIGQISSEVPQNLSASRPQDRQFILSSKKLLLSDSGFYLCAWTIRGGGVNQPQHFGDGTRLSIL.

This clone turned up a few times. The rearrangement joins TRBV19 to TRBJ1-3; 8 bases are a match to TRBD1. Per germline, CDR1 LNHDA and CDR2 SQIVND (reference sequence). The CDR3 is made up of 14 amino acids. V shed 10 bases and J 3 bases; nucleotides not matched to a gene: 8. The CDR3 protein is CATDRGGNGNTIYF. The CDR3, as DNA: TGTGCCACTGACAGGGGAGGCAATGGAAACACCATATATTTT.

This clone was counted only a few times. The chain links TRBV2 to TRBJ2-7; tentative D call: TRBD2 (6 bases). Germline values: CDR1 SNHLY, CDR2 FYNNEI. The ends were cut back, 8 bases at V and 4 bases at J, with 12 bases in the middle. This CDR3 spans 12 amino acids. The CDR3 loop reads CASGAGTYEQYF. CDR3 in DNA: TGTGCCAGCGGGGCGGGAACGTACGAGCAGTACTTC.

V and J are TRBV6-6 and TRBJ1-1; D remains ambiguous. The CDR3 contains 13 residues. Trimming cost V 6 bases and J 1 base, with 9 bases left between them. Looked up from germline, CDR1 is MNHNY and CDR2 is SVGAGI (reference sequence). CDR3 sequence (DNA): TGTGCCAGCAGCCTCCGCCGGAACACTGAAGCTTTCTTT. Translated, it gives CASSLRRNTEAFF.

The V and J genes are TRBV6-1 and TRBJ2-3; D is undetermined. Germline loops: CDR1 MNHNS, CDR2 SASEGT. This CDR3 has 14 amino acids. Trimming removed 1 base at V and 5 bases at J, with 10 bases between. The DNA of the CDR3 is TGTGCCAGCAGTGAAGTAGGTGCCCGAGATACGCAGTATTTT. Translating gives CASSEVGARDTQYF.

The rearrangement uses TRBV4-2 and TRBJ1-2, with D uncertain. This CDR3 is 15 amino acids long. V was shortened by 1 base and J by 2 bases, with 11 bases between the two germline ends. The germline CDR1 and CDR2 sequences are LGHNA and YNFKEQ. The CDR3 is CASSQGLVSNYGYTF. CDR3 sequence (DNA): TGTGCCAGCAGCCAAGGGTTGGTGTCGAACTATGGCTACACCTTC.